A few counts support the clone carrying this T cell receptor (beta chain). This sample's TCRbeta library carried unique molecular identifier barcodes. TCRdb re-called the PCR reads with MiXCR, one entry per CDR3 protein. This sample has around 400,000 distinct CDR3 sequences; 20% occur once, and the top ten carry approximately 3.8%. The source of the sample is a study of T-cell reconstitution after alpha-beta-depleted transplantation in children. V dropped 4 bases and J dropped 5; count of bases not matched to a gene: 4. Germline-derived CDR1 and CDR2 are SQVTM and ANQGSEA. This CDR3 comprises 13 residues.

The input for sequencing was PBMCs from the stem cell graft donor, taken from the stem cell graft. The chain recombines TRBV29-1 with TRBJ1-4; TRBD1 aligns across 7 bases. The sequence was collected from a human donor who donated a stem cell graft to a child with acute myeloid leukemia. The CDR3 loop reads CSVGGRGNEKLFF. In nucleotides, the CDR3 is TGCAGCGTTGGCGGCAGGGGGAATGAAAAACTGTTTTTT.